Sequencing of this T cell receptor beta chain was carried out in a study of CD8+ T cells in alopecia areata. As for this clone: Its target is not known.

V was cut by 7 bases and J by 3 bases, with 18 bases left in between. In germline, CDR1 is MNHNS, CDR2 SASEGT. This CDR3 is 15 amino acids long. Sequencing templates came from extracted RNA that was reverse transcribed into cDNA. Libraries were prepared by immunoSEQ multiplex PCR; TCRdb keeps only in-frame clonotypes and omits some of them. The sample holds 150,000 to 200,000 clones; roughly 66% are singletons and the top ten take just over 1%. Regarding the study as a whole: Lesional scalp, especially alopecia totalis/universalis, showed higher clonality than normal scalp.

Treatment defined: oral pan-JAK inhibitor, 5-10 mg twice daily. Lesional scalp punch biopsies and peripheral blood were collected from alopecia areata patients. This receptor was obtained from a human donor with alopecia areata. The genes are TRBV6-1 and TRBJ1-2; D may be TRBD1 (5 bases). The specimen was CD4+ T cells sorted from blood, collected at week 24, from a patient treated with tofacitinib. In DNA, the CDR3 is TGTGCCAGCACCACAGGACGGGGAAGAGACTATGGCTACACCTTC. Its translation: CASTTGRGRDYGYTF.